This T cell receptor (beta chain) comes out of a study of T-cell reconstitution after alpha-beta-depleted transplantation in children. The CDR3 covers 14 residues. With V trimmed by 4 bases and J by 8 bases, 5 bases remained unmatched. Researchers prepared the TCRbeta library using unique molecular identifiers, the study reports. TCRdb passed the PCR reads through MiXCR, listing each CDR3 protein once. The table records around 370,000 distinct CDR3 sequences, 10% to 13% of them present only once. This clonotype has at least ten counts. Sample: PBMCs from the stem cell graft donor, taken from the stem cell graft. This TCR was recovered from a human donor who donated a stem cell graft to a child with acute lymphoblastic leukemia. The chain is built from TRBV12-3 or TRBV12-4 and TRBJ2-1; 10 nucleotides line up with TRBD2. CDR3 sequence (DNA): TGTGCCAGCAGTTCGGGACTAGCGTCCCATGAGCAGTTCTTC. It yields the protein CASSSGLASHEQFF.